This T cell receptor beta chain comes out of a study of CXCR3-negative and CXCR3-positive naive CD8 T cells. The study's findings and limits: Most assays used freshly isolated PBMCs, as cryopreservation partially reduced CXCR3. Hydrophobicity was higher for TRB CDR3s found in CXCR3-positive naive cells than in CXCR3-negative naive cells. Diversity was high in both naive subsets and much lower in memory cells.

Germline V gene data show CDR1 as ENHRY and CDR2 as SYGVKD. This CDR3 is built from 12 residues. Naive CD8+ T cells showed a CD45RO-CCR7+CD27+CD95- phenotype. For this clonotype: As yet, its antigen is unknown.

Each TRB cDNA library was prepared by 5' RACE (with UMI labels). Each CDR3 protein gets one entry in TCRdb, which reprocessed the 5' RACE reads and gives no DNA. Recorded for this sample: roughly 89,000 distinct CDR3 sequences. The TCR was taken from a human donor in good health. Some clones in this sample may be carry-over from other donors' samples. Sequenced sample: naive CXCR3- CD8+ T cells from blood. Subset specified: CD45RO-CCR7+CD27+CD95- naive CD8+ T cells lacking CXCR3 (TNR3-). The chain has TRBV10-3 and TRBJ2-2. The CDR3 sequence: CAISELAGELFF.